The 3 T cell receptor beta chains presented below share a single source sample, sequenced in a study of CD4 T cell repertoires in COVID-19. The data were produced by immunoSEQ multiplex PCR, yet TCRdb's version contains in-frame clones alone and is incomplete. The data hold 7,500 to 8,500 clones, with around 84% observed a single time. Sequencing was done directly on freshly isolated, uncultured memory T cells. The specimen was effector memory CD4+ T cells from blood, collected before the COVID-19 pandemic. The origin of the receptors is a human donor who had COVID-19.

As DNA, the CDR3 is TGTGCCAGCCAAGCCATTTACGAGCAGTACTTC. Translation gives CASQAIYEQYF. This rearrangement joins TRBV6-6 to TRBJ2-7; D uncertain. The germline V and J ends were trimmed by 8 bases and 4 bases, with 9 bases remaining between them. The CDR3 has 11 residues. The germline gives CDR1 MNHNY, CDR2 SVGAGI (reference sequence).

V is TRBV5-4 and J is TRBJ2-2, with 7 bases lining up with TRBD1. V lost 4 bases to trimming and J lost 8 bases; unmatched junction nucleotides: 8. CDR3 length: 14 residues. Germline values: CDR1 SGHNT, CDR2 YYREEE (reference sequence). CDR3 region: CASSQSTGLGELFF. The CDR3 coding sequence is TGTGCCAGCAGCCAATCGACAGGGTTGGGGGAGCTGTTTTTT.

CDR3 in amino acids: CASSGDNSYEQYF. The CDR3 DNA reads as TGCGCCAGCAGCGGGGACAACTCCTACGAGCAGTACTTC. J is TRBJ2-7 and V is TRBV5-1; D is possibly TRBD1 (6 bases). Trimming left V 4 bases short and J 0 bases short, with 8 bases between. Germline CDR1 reads SGHRS; CDR2 reads YFSETQ. This CDR3 has 13 residues.